This TCR beta chain stems from a study of T cell responses to AZD1222 COVID-19 vaccine. Overall study results and limits: Reports indicate that nearly half of spike-specific TCRs are directed at unmutated variant regions. A rise in Spike-specific TCR breadth and depth followed two AZD1222 doses. A mostly white British donor set with more females was recruited, and clonal diversity was possibly underestimated. Among those given AZD1222, only 6 or 7 were seropositive at baseline.

This clone was found a few times. What it recognizes is unknown. Looked up from germline, CDR1 is LGHDT and CDR2 is YNNKEL (reference sequence). Trimming left V 0 bases short and J 1 base short, with 6 bases between. The CDR3 extends over 14 amino acids. The protocol was immunoSEQ multiplex PCR, while the TCRdb copy is restricted to in-frame clones and leaves out a portion. In the table there are some 84,000 clones, 86% of which are singletons. This rearrangement joins TRBV3-1 (or the pseudogene TRBV3-2) to TRBJ1-1; weak D call: TRBD1 (6 bases). This TCR was sampled from an adult in good health. The sequences come from peripheral blood, collected on day 0 of AZD1222 vaccination. CDR3 residues: CASSQEDRNTEAFF. The CDR3 bases are TGTGCCAGCAGCCAAGAGGACAGGAACACTGAAGCTTTCTTT.